Following are 21 T cell receptor beta chains from one sample sequenced in a study of cytomegalovirus exposure and HLA in healthy donors (dated by TCRdb to between 2016 and 2019). Library generation was performed with the immunoSEQ multiplex PCR assay. A mixture of 60 forward primers for TCR Vbeta segments and 13 reverse primers for TCR Jbeta segments was used in the multiplex PCR. TCRdb took this table from immuneACCESS and kept in-frame rearrangements with V and J called. Such tables lack part of the clones; where checked against another copy, unresolved V genes explain under half of the gap, and the rest is unexplained. For this sample the table gives about 93,000 clones, of which 82% were detected only once. 3.8% of the sample is held by the ten biggest clonotypes. Sequencing was done on a sample of PBMCs. Receptor source: a man in his fifties in good health and CMV-seronegative.

The chain has TRBV7-2 and TRBJ2-7; weak D call: TRBD2 (6 bases). The CDR3 has 16 amino acids. The V end was cut by 2 bases, the J end by 0 bases, with 14 bases between. Per germline, CDR1 SGHTA and CDR2 FQGNSA. The DNA of the CDR3 is TGTGCCAGCAGCTTATCCAGCGGGCCGAGCTCCTACGAGCAGTACTTC. As protein: CASSLSSGPSSYEQYF.

Worth noting for this clone: Germline is not matched at one junction end, which may reflect a read error. The chain carries TRBV15 and TRBJ2-3; D is possibly TRBD2 (6 bases). This CDR3 has 13 amino acids. The V gene's germline CDR1 is LNHNV and CDR2 YYDKDF (reference sequence). CDR3 bases: TGTGCCACCAGCGGCCGACTAGAAGTCTTTAGGGATTTT. It yields the protein CATSGRLEVFRDF.

The chain carries TRBV5-5 and TRBJ1-1; tentative D call: TRBD1 (5 bases). V lost 1 base and J lost 3, with 7 bases in between. This CDR3 comprises 13 residues. CDR1 is SGHKS and CDR2 is YYEKEE in the germline V gene (reference sequence). CDR3 amino acids: CASSLRGDTEAFF. The DNA for the CDR3 is TGTGCCAGCAGCTTGAGGGGCGACACTGAAGCTTTCTTT.

This clone turned up a few times. V is TRBV4-3 and J is TRBJ1-2, with 7 bases aligning to TRBD1. V lost 6 bases, J lost 8 bases, and 6 bases stayed unmatched. Per germline, CDR1 LGHNA and CDR2 YSLEER. CDR3 length: 12 residues. Here the CDR3 DNA reads TGCGCCAGCAGTCACCTGGACAGGGGCTACACCTTC. Protein sequence: CASSHLDRGYTF.

The chain uses TRBV29-1 and TRBJ2-5; possible D gene TRBD1, 6 bases. CDR3 length equals 13 residues. Trimming removed 4 bases at V and 5 bases at J, with 14 bases between. From germline, CDR1 is SQVTM and CDR2 ANQGSEA. The CDR3 spells CSVGFGGGETQYF. The CDR3 DNA is TGCAGCGTTGGATTTGGGGGCGGGGAGACCCAGTACTTC.

The chain couples TRBV29-1 to TRBJ2-3, with 9 bases lining up with TRBD2. CDR1 is SQVTM, CDR2 ANQGSEA, per germline. This CDR3 comprises 15 residues. The trim removed 7 bases at V and 2 bases at J, leaving 10 bases unmatched. CDR3 in DNA: TGCAGCGCAGAGACTAGCGGCTCGTACACAGATACGCAGTATTTT. Amino acids: CSAETSGSYTDTQYF.

The V and J genes are TRBV7-2 and TRBJ2-3; TRBD1 matches at 7 bases. V was clipped by 1 base and J by 4 bases; unmatched bases: 8. Germline V gene sequence: CDR1 SGHTA, CDR2 FQGNSA. CDR3 length: 16 residues. The chain's CDR3 is CASSLVATRGPDTQYF. The CDR3 region has the DNA TGTGCCAGCAGCTTAGTAGCGACAAGGGGGCCAGATACGCAGTATTTT.

The chain uses TRBV6-6 and TRBJ2-5, with 9 bases matching TRBD1. The DNA end is a closer match to TRBJ2-7, so the J assignment may be wrong. Germline assignment: CDR1 MNHNY and CDR2 SVGAGI (reference sequence). The CDR3 covers 14 residues. The CDR3 DNA follows: TGTGCCAGCAGTGGGTCCGGGACAGGGAACGAGCAGTACTTC. Its protein is CASSGSGTGNEQYF.

The CDR3 sequence: CASSTGTSGGDTQYF. The CDR3 bases are TGTGCCAGCAGCACAGGGACTAGCGGGGGAGATACGCAGTATTTT. The rearrangement links TRBV5-4 to TRBJ2-3, with 14 positions matching TRBD2. V lost 4 bases and J lost 5; bases outside the gene matches: 3. CDR3 length: 15 amino acids. The germline gives CDR1 SGHNT, CDR2 YYREEE (reference sequence).

This clone is medium-sized within its sample. The V gene is TRBV30, the J gene TRBJ1-2; D unresolved. The CDR3 sequence is 15 residues long. V lost 2 bases to trimming and J lost 0 bases, with 13 bases between them. Germline loops: CDR1 GTSNPN, CDR2 SVGIG (reference sequence). The DNA of the CDR3 is TGTGCCTGGAGTTTTACGGACTCTCCTAACTATGGCTACACCTTC. The encoded protein is CAWSFTDSPNYGYTF.

This sequence joins TRBV18 and TRBJ2-1; D unclear. V was clipped by 2 bases and J by 3 bases, with 8 bases between them. The germline V gene encodes CDR1 KGHSH and CDR2 LQKENI. This CDR3 has 14 amino acids. Written as DNA, the CDR3 is TGTGCCAGCTCACCAGACTTAGACTACAATGAGCAGTTCTTC. Its translation is CASSPDLDYNEQFF.

This chain links TRBV9 with TRBJ2-7, with D perhaps matching TRBD1 (5 bases). This CDR3 contains 14 residues. Looked up from germline, CDR1 is SGDLS and CDR2 is YYNGEE. The V gene lost 0 bases and the J gene lost 0 bases, with 7 bases spanning the gap. The CDR3 spells CASSVGDSSYEQYF. The DNA for the CDR3 is TGTGCCAGCAGCGTAGGTGACAGCTCCTACGAGCAGTACTTC.

The rearrangement uses TRBV19 and TRBJ2-1, with 8 bases aligning to TRBD1. CDR1 is LNHDA and CDR2 is SQIVND in the germline V gene (reference sequence). Trimming removed 5 bases from V and 9 bases from J; junction bases left unmatched: 9. This CDR3 has 14 amino acids. CDR3: CASSSSGTGFEQFF. The CDR3 DNA follows: TGTGCCAGTAGTTCATCCGGGACAGGATTTGAGCAGTTCTTC.

V and J are TRBV11-2 and TRBJ2-2; 10 bases are shared with TRBD2. Germline CDR1 and CDR2: SGHAT and FQNNGV. With 2 bases clipped from V and 1 base from J, the junction kept 10 bases outside the gene matches. The CDR3 runs to 19 residues. The DNA of the CDR3 is TGTGCCAGCAGCTTACTCCTACGGACTAGCGGCCGGAACACCGGGGAGCTGTTTTTT. The encoded protein is CASSLLLRTSGRNTGELFF.

The CDR3 DNA follows: TGCGCCAGCAGCCAAGCAACAGGCCGGATGAACACTGAAGCTTTCTTT. Translated, it gives CASSQATGRMNTEAFF. The rearrangement joins TRBV4-3 to TRBJ1-1; possible D gene TRBD1, 5 bases. The CDR3 consists of 16 residues. CDR1 and CDR2 from the germline V gene are LGHNA and YSLEER. With 1 base removed from V and 0 bases from J, the gap between germline ends came to 12 bases.

The chain is built from TRBV7-2 and TRBJ1-1; no clear D. This CDR3 has 15 amino acids. The V end was cut by 1 base, the J end by 0 bases, with 9 bases between. Germline lookup yields CDR1 SGHTA and CDR2 FQGNSA. CDR3 coding DNA: TGTGCCAGCAGCTTAGGACGGGGAATGAACACTGAAGCTTTCTTT. Translated, it gives CASSLGRGMNTEAFF.

This clone appeared once. The chain combines TRBV6-6 with TRBJ2-7; 8 bases fit TRBD1. The CDR3 extends over 13 amino acids. The ends lost 8 bases at V and 2 bases at J; junction bases unmatched: 5. Germline CDR1 reads MNHNY; CDR2 reads SVGAGI (reference sequence). The CDR3 DNA follows: TGTGCCAGCCGGAAGGACAGGGCCTACGAGCAGTACTTC. It encodes CASRKDRAYEQYF.

This chain joins TRBV12-5 and TRBJ2-7; a possible D gene is TRBD2 (5 bases). The V gene lost 0 bases and the J gene lost 2 bases, with 8 bases spanning the gap. The length of the CDR3 is 14 residues. Germline CDR1 LGHNT, CDR2 FRNRAP. The CDR3 here is CASGLVKRTYEQYF. The CDR3, as DNA: TGTGCTAGTGGTTTGGTTAAGCGGACCTACGAGCAGTACTTC.

This chain joins TRBV7-2 and TRBJ1-4, with a weak D call TRBD1 (5 bases). Germline CDR1 is SGHTA and CDR2 is FQGNSA. Trimming shortened V by 4 bases and J by 2 bases, and 8 bases separated the two germline ends. This CDR3 contains 14 residues. The CDR3 loop is CASSYRGTNEKLFF. The CDR3 DNA is TGTGCCAGCAGCTATCGGGGGACTAATGAAAAACTGTTTTTT.

CDR3 sequence: CASSYRGSGGELFF. CDR3 nucleotides: TGTGCCAGCAGTTACCGAGGCTCTGGCGGGGAGCTGTTTTTT. The chain links TRBV6-6 to TRBJ2-2; D is ambiguous. V was shortened by 2 bases and J by 7 bases, with 11 bases between the two germline ends. Per the germline V gene, CDR1 is MNHNY and CDR2 is SVGAGI (reference sequence). There are 14 residues in the CDR3.

CDR3 region: CSAVDRAVTLTPNQPQHF. In DNA form, the CDR3 reads TGCAGCGCTGTGGACAGGGCCGTAACCCTGACACCCAATCAGCCCCAGCATTTT. The chain joins TRBV29-1 to TRBJ1-5; 8 bases are shared with TRBD1. From germline, CDR1 is SQVTM and CDR2 ANQGSEA. There are 18 residues in the CDR3. After removal of 7 bases from V and 3 bases from J, the junction contained 20 bases not matched to a gene.